Detailed here is one TCR beta chain. Its antigen remains undetermined. Per-nucleotide qualities are absent, and no much larger clonotype sits a single base away. The sample comes from a study of vaccination and CD4 T cells after COVID-19 (dated by TCRdb to between 2021 and 2023). In the study overall: Convalescent patients had a positive SARS-CoV-2 result on nasal swab PCR, and of these patients, several had mild disease and one had severe disease. In 10 COVID-19 convalescent patients and a handful of infection-naive healthy vaccine recipients, researchers compared the spike-specific CD4+ TCR repertoire from before mRNA vaccination with the repertoire from after. Post-vaccine blood samples were collected a median of around 10 weeks after the second vaccine dose, ranging from about 13 to 241 days. Post-COVID blood samples were collected from convalescent patients a median of roughly 100 days after diagnosis, with a range of about 30 to 170 days. Two doses of either the Pfizer-BioNTech BNT162b2 vaccine (n=8) or the Moderna mRNA-1273 vaccine (n=2) were administered to participants. The convalescent cohort comprised six males and four females, including two Hispanic individuals, seven Caucasians, two Asians and one multiracial person. The cultures were stimulated with overlapping spike peptide pools from SARS-CoV-2 and from the common cold coronaviruses HCoV-NL63, HCoV-OC43 and HCoV-229E. Control cultures received a CEFX viral epitope pool as the positive control, an HIV-1 Nef peptide pool as the negative control, or no peptide.

Libraries were made using PCR. At the Johns Hopkins FTIC core, DNA from the cultured CD4+ T cells underwent TCR sequencing with the Oncomine TCR Beta short-read assay. The QIAamp micro DNA kit was used to extract genomic DNA from the cultured CD4+ T cells. The Oncomine TCR Beta libraries from cultured CD4+ T cells were pooled using unique dual indexes and then sequenced on an Illumina iSeq 100. The paper's data handling went like this. Non-productive sequences were removed, and CDR3s not starting with C, not ending with F or W, or shorter than 7 amino acids were discarded. Antigen-specific clonotypes were identified using the MANAFEST web application through comparison of peptide-stimulated wells with reference and other culture wells. To be called positive, a clone needed an FDR below 0.05, an odds ratio above 5, and a productive frequency above 0.1% in at least two of three replicate wells. A clonotype was classed as cross-reactive if the clonotype showed significant expansion both in SARS-CoV-2 spike wells and in at least one common cold coronavirus spike condition. CDR3 homology was assessed with Levenshtein distances (stringdist) and unrooted phylogenetic trees (ape) in R version 3.6.1. TCRdb trimmed public reads at Q25 via fastp, called clones via MiXCR and kept in-frame beta chains. Rows with one shared CDR3 protein collapse into an entry with the most common genes and DNA. TCRdb's processing, not the study's, gives the V and J calls here. This sample holds 9,900 or so distinct CDR3 sequences; less than 65% were observed only once. The ten largest clones take up more than 8.5% of the sample.

CDR1 is given as GTSNPN and CDR2 as SVGIG, both from the germline V gene (reference sequence). A distance of 25 bases separates the germline ends of V and J, which lose 2 bases and 0 bases respectively. Reading from cysteine to phenylalanine, the CDR3 counts 19 amino acids. CDR3 DNA is the only sequence kept; it has 57 bases, read in frame from the first base. Overall results and qualifications from the work: Relatively few convalescent patients were included in the study, and early timepoints after natural infection were not analyzed. Among the post-vaccine SARS-CoV-2-reactive clones in convalescent patients, a median around 86% showed up only after vaccination, which suggests vaccine-specific priming. Of the vaccine-specific clones found in convalescent patients, nearly all (304 of 307) were mono-reactive for SARS-CoV-2 spike instead of being cross-reactive with common cold coronaviruses. The median count of SARS-CoV-2-reactive clonotypes went up from some 23 after infection to 38 after vaccination, although the change was not significant.

What this sample's treatment or condition label stands for: roughly 10-day PBMC culture with coronavirus spike peptide pools or control peptides (ViraFEST assay). The study used the ViraFEST assay, which expanded antigen-specific T cells with peptide pools and then identified expanded clonotypes by TCR sequencing. Positive SARS-CoV-2 PCR tests in the convalescent patients dated from March to December 2020, before Alpha, Beta and Delta variants emerged in the United States. PBMCs were cultured at about 2 million per well in IMDM supplemented with approximately 5% human AB serum and 8.5 to 10 IU/ml IL-2, with approximately 11 ug/ml peptide pools added. On days 3 and 7, half of the culture medium was replaced with fresh IL-2-containing medium. Once the cells had been in culture for around 10 days, the EasySep CD4+ T cell isolation kit was used to isolate CD4+ T cells by negative selection. PBMCs were separated from whole blood using Ficoll-Paque Plus gradient centrifugation and then either used fresh or cryopreserved at -140C. Culture conditions were generally each tested in triplicate wells.

The rearrangement combines TRBV30 with TRBJ1-2; TRBD1 is possibly the D segment (6 matching bases). Sequencing input: CD4+ T cells from blood, cultured in vitro. The receptor was isolated from a human donor who had recovered from COVID-19. The nucleotide sequence is TGTGCCTGGAGTAATTCCCCCCTTCGGACAGCCTCTACTAACTATGGCTACACCTTC. The encoded protein is CAWSNSPLRTASTNYGYTF.